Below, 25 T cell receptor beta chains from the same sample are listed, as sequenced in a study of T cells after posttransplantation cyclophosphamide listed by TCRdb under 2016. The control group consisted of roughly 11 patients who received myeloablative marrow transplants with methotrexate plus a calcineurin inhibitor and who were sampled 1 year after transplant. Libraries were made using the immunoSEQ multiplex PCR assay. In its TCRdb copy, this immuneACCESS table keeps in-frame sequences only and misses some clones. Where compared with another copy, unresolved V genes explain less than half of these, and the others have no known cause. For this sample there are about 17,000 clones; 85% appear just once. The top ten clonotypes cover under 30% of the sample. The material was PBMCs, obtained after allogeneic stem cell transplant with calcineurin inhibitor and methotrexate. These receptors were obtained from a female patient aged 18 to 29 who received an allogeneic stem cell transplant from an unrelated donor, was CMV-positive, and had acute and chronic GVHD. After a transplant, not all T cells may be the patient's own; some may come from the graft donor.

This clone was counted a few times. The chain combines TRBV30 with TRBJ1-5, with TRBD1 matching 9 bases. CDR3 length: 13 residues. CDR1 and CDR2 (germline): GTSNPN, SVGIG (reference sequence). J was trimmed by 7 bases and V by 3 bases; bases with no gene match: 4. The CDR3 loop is CAWRGQGEQPQHF. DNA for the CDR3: TGTGCCTGGAGGGGACAGGGTGAACAGCCCCAGCATTTT.

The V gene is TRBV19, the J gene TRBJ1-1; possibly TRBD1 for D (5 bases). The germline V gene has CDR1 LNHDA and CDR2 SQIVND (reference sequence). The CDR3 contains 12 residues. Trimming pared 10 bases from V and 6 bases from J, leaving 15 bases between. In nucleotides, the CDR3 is TGTGCCACCGCAGGGAGGGCGCCTGAAGCTTTCTTT. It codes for CATAGRAPEAFF.

This chain's CDR3 is CASSLAGRFFNQPQHF. The CDR3 coding sequence is TGTGCCAGCAGCTTAGCTGGGAGATTTTTCAATCAGCCCCAGCATTTT. The chain joins TRBV7-9 to TRBJ1-5; D is unclear. The V end was cut by 0 bases, the J end by 3 bases, with 12 bases between. Germline V gene lookup returns CDR1 SEHNR and CDR2 FQNEAQ (reference sequence). The CDR3 length is 16 residues. Looking up the rest from reference TRBV7-9 and TRBJ1-5 gives the full variable domain: DTGVSQNPRHKITKRGQNVTFRCDPISEHNRLYWYRQTLGQGPEFLTYFQNEAQLEKSRLLSDRFSAERPKGSFSTLEIQRTEQGDSAMYLCASSLAGRFFNQPQHFGDGTRLSIL.

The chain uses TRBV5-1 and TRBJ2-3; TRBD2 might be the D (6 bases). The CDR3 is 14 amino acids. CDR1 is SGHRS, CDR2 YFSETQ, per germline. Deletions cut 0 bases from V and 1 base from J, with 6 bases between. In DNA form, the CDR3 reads TGCGCCAGCAGCTTGGCGGGAGGCACAGATACGCAGTATTTT. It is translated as CASSLAGGTDTQYF. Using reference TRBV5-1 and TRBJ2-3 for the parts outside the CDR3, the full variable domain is KAGVTQTPRYLIKTRGQQVTLSCSPISGHRSVSWYQQTPGQGLQFLFEYFSETQRNKGNFPGRFSGRQFSNSRSEMNVSTLELGDSALYLCASSLAGGTDTQYFGPGTRLTVL.

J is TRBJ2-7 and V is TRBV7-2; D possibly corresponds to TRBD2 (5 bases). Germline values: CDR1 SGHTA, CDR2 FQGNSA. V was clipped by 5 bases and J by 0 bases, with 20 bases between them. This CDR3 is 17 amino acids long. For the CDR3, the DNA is TGTGCCAGCAGCGCCGAACTAGAAACATTGGGCTCCTACGAGCAGTACTTC. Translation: CASSAELETLGSYEQYF.

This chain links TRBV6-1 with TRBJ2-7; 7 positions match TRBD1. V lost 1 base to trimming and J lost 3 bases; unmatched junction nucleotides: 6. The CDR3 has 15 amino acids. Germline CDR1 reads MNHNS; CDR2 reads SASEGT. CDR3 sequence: CASSEVWDRNYEQYF. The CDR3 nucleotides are TGTGCCAGCAGTGAAGTATGGGACAGAAACTACGAGCAGTACTTC.

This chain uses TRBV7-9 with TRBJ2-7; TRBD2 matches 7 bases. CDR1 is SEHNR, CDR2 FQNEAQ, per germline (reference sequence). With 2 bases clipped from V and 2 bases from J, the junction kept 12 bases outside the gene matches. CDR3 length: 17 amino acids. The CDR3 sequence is CASSLSPGTSVTYEQYF. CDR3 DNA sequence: TGTGCCAGCAGCTTATCGCCGGGTACTAGCGTCACCTACGAGCAGTACTTC.

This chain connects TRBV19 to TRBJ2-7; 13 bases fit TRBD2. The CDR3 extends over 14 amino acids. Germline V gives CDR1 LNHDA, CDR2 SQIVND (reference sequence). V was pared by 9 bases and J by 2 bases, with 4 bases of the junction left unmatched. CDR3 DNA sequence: TGTGCCAGCAGCGGGACTAGCGGGGCCTACGAGCAGTACTTC. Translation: CASSGTSGAYEQYF.

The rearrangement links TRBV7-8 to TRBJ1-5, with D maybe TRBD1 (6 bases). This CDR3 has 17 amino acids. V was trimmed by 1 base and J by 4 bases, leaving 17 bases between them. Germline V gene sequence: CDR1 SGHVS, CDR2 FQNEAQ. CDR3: CASSLVVGRGWNQPQHF. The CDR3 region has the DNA TGTGCCAGCAGCTTAGTGGTCGGCAGGGGATGGAATCAGCCCCAGCATTTT.

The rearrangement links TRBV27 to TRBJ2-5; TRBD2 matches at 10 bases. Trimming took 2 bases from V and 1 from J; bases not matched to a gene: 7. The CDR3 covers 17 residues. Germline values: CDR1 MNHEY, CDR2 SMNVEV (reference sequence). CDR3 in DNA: TGTGCCAGCAGTTTAGCGAGCGGGAGGGTCCGCCAAGAGACCCAGTACTTC. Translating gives CASSLASGRVRQETQYF.

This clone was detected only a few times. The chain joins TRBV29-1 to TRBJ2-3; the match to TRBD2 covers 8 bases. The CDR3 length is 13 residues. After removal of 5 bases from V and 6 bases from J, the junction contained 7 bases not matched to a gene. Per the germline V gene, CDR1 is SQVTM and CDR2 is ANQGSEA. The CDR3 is CSVLSSGSDTQYF. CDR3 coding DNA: TGCAGCGTTCTATCCAGCGGGAGCGATACGCAGTATTTT.

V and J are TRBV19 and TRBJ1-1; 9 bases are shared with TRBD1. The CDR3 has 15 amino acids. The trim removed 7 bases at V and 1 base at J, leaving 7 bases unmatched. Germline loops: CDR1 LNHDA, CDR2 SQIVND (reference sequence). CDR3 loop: CASTVQGAPNTEAFF. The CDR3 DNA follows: TGTGCCAGTACCGTACAGGGGGCTCCGAACACTGAAGCTTTCTTT.

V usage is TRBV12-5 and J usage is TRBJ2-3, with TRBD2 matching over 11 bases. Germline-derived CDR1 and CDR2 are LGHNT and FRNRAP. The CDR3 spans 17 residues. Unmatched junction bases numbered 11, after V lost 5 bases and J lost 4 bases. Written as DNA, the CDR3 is TGTGCTAGTGGTCTAAAAACTAGCGGGAGACGCCCAGATACGCAGTATTTT. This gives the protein CASGLKTSGRRPDTQYF.

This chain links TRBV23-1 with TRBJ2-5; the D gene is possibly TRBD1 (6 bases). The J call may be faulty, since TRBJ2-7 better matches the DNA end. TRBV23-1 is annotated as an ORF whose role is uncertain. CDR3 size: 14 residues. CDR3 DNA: TGCGCCAGCAGTCGAACAGGGCTCTCCTACGAGCAGTACTTC. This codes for CASSRTGLSYEQYF.

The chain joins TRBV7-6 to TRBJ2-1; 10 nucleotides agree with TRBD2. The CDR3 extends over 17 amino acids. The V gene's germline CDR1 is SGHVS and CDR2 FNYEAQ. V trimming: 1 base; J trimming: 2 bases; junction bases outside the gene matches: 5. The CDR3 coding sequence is TGTGCCAGCAGCTTAGAGCTAGCGGGAGTGGCCTACAATGAGCAGTTCTTC. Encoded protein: CASSLELAGVAYNEQFF.

DNA for the CDR3: TGTGCCAGCAGCCCCGGGGCGACAGGGGGCTCTGGGGCCAACGTCCTGACTTTC. This encodes CASSPGATGGSGANVLTF. The V gene is TRBV7-6, the J gene TRBJ2-6; TRBD1 agrees at 9 bases. The CDR3 is 18 residues long. Germline assignment: CDR1 SGHVS and CDR2 FNYEAQ. The ends lost 5 bases at V and 0 bases at J; junction bases unmatched: 8.

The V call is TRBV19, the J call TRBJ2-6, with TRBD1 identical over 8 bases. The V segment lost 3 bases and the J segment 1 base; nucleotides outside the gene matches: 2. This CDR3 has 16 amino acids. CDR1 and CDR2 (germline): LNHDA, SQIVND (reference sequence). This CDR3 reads CASSMGQASGANVLTF. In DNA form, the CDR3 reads TGTGCCAGTAGTATGGGACAGGCTTCTGGGGCCAACGTCCTGACTTTC.

DNA of the CDR3: TGTGCCAGTAGTATCCAGTGGACCGGGGAGCTGTTTTTT. This translates into CASSIQWTGELFF. V gene TRBV19 combines with J gene TRBJ2-2; D call uncertain. This CDR3 contains 13 residues. Trimming took off 3 bases at V and 5 bases at J, with 7 bases between the two ends. Looked up from germline, CDR1 is LNHDA and CDR2 is SQIVND (reference sequence).

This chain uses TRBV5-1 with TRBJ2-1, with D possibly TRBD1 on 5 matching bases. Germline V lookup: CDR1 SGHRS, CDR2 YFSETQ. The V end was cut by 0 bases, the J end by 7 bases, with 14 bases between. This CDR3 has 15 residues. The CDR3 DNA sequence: TGCGCCAGCAGCTTGGGAAGAGACAGCGCTAATGAGCAGTTCTTC. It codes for CASSLGRDSANEQFF.

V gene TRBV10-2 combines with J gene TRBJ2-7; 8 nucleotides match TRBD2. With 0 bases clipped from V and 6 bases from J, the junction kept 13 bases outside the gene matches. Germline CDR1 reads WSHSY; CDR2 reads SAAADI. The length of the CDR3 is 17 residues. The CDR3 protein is CASSESNVGLAFSEQYF. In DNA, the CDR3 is TGCGCCAGCAGTGAGTCGAACGTAGGACTAGCTTTTTCCGAGCAGTACTTC.

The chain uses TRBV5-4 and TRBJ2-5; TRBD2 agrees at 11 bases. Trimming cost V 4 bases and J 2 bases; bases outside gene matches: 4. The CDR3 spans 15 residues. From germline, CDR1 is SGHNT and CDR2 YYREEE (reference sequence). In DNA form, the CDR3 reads TGTGCCAGCAGCAGGGGACTAGCGGTTCAAGAGACCCAGTACTTC. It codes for CASSRGLAVQETQYF.

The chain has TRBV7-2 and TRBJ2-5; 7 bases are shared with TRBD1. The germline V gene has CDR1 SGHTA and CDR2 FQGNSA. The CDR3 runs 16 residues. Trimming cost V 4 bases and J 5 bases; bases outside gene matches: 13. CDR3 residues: CASSSLRNRQGETQYF. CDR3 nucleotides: TGTGCCAGCAGCTCCTTACGAAACCGACAGGGCGAGACCCAGTACTTC.

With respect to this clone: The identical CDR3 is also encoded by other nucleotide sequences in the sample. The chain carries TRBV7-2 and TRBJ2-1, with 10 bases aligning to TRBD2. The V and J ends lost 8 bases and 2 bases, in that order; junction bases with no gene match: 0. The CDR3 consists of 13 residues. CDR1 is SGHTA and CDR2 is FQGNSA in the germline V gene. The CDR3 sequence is CASGTSAYNEQFF. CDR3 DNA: TGTGCCAGCGGGACTAGCGCCTACAATGAGCAGTTCTTC.

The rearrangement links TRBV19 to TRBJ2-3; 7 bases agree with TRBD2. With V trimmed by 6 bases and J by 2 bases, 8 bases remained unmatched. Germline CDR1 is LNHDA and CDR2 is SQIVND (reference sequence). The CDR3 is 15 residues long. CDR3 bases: TGTGCCAGTAGGACTAAAGCGGGGACCACAGATACGCAGTATTTT. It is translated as CASRTKAGTTDTQYF.

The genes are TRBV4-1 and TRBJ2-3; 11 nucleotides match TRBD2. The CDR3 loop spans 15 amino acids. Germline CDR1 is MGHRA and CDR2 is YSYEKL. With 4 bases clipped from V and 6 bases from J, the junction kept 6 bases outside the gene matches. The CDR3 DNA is TGCGCCAGCAGCCTTCTAGCGGGAGGTCGGGATACGCAGTATTTT. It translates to CASSLLAGGRDTQYF.